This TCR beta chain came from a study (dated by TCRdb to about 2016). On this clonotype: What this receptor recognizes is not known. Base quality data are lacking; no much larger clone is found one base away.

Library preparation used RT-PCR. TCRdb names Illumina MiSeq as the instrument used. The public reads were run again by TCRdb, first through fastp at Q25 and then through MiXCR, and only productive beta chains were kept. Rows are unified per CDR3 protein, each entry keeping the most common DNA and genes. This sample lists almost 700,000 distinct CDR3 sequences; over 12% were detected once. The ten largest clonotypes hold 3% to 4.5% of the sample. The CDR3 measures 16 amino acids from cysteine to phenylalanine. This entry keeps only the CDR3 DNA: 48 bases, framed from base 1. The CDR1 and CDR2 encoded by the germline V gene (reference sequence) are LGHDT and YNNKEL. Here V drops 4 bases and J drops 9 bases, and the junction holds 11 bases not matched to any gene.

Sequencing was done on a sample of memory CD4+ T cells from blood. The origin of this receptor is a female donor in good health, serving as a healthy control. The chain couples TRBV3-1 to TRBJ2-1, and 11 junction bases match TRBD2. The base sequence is TGTGCCAGCAGCCTCCCCCGCACTAGCGGGAGTATTGAGCAGTTCTTC. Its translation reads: CASSLPRTSGSIEQFF.